This T cell receptor beta chain was sequenced in a study of memory CD4+ T cells and cytomegalovirus serostatus. Points on this clone: The antigen is unknown.

TCRdb's table, derived via immunoSEQ multiplex PCR, lists solely in-frame clones and lacks some. Seen here are 50,000 to 60,000 clones, 80% observed once, and the top ten hold about 1.4%. Single viable CD3+CD4+CD8-CD45RO+ cells were sorted as the memory CD4+ T cells. Positive selection with CD4 microbeads enriched total CD4+ T cells. Whole-study findings and limits: A US-trained random forest predicted CMV serostatus with median AUC roughly 0.9. Of roughly 180 reported CMV TCRbeta sequences, 55 to 80 were found in memory CD4+ repertoires. Suggested: most of the CMV-linked TCR signature lies in CD4+ memory cells.

This clonotype was obtained from an adult in good health and CMV-seropositive. Sequencing was performed on memory CD4+ T cells from blood.

The CDR3 region is CASRRGRGSSNQPQHF. The CDR3 region has the DNA TGTGCCAGCAGAAGGGGGAGAGGGTCTAGCAATCAGCCCCAGCATTTT. V gene TRBV2 combines with J gene TRBJ1-5; the D gene is possibly TRBD1 (6 bases). The CDR3 covers 16 residues. CDR1 is SNHLY, CDR2 FYNNEI, per germline. Trimming removed 6 bases at V and 0 bases at J, with 15 bases between.